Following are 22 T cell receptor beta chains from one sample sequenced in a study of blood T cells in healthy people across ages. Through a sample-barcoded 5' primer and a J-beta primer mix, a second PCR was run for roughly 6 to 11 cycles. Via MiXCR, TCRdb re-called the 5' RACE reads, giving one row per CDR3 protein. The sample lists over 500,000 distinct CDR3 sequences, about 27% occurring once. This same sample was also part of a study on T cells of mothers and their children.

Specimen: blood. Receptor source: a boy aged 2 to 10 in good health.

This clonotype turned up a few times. CDR3 amino acids: CASSFKGATEAFF. The DNA of the CDR3 is TGTGCCAGCAGTTTTAAGGGGGCGACTGAAGCTTTCTTT. The chain is built from TRBV28 and TRBJ1-1; 7 positions agree with TRBD1. Germline CDR1 MDHEN, CDR2 SYDVKM. The CDR3 consists of 13 residues. After removal of 3 bases from V and 5 bases from J, the junction contained 3 bases not matched to a gene.

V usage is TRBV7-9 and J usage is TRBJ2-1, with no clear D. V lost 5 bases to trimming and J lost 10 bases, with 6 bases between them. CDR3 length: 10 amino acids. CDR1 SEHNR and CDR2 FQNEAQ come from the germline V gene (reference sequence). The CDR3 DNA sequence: TGTGCCAGCAGCGTGGCCGAGCAGTTCTTC. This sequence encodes CASSVAEQFF.

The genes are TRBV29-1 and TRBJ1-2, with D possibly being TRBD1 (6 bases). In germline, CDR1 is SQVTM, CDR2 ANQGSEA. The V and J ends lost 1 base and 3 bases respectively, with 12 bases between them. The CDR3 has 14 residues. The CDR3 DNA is TGCAGCGTTGAAGCCCGGGGACAAGACTATGGCTACACCTTC. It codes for CSVEARGQDYGYTF.

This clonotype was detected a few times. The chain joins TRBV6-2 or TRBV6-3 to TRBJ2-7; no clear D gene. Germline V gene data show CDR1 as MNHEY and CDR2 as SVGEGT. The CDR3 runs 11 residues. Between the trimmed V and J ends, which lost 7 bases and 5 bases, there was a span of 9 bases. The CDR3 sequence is CASKGTNEQYF. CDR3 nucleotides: TGTGCCAGCAAAGGTACGAACGAGCAGTACTTC.

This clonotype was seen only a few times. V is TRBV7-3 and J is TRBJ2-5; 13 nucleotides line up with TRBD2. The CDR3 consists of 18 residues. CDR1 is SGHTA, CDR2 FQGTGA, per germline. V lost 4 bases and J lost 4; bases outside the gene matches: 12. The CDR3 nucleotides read TGTGCCAGCAGCTCCGTGCCGCTGACTAGCGGGGGGAGAGAGACCCAGTACTTC. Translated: CASSSVPLTSGGRETQYF.

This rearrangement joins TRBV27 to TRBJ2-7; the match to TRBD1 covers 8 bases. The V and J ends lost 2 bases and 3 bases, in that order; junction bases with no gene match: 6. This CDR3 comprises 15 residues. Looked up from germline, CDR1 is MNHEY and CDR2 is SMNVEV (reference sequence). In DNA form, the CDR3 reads TGTGCCAGCAGTTTAGTGGATGACAGGGGCTACGAGCAGTACTTC. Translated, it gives CASSLVDDRGYEQYF.

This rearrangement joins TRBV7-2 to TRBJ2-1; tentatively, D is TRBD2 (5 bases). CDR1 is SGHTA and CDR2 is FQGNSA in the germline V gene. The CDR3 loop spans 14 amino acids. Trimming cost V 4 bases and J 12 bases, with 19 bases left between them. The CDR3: CASSSPFDYIPQFF. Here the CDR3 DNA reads TGTGCCAGCAGCTCTCCCTTTGACTATATTCCGCAGTTCTTC.

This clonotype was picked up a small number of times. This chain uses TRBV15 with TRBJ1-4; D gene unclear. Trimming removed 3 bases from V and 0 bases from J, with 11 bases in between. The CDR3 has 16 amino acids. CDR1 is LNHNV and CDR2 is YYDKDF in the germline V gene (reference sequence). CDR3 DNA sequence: TGTGCCACCAGCAGGGGGTTGGGATCAACTAATGAAAAACTGTTTTTT. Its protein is CATSRGLGSTNEKLFF.

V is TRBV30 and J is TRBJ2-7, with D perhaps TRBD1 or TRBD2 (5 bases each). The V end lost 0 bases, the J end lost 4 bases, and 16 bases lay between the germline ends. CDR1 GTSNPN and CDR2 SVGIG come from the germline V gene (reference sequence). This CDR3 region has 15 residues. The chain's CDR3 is CAWSVGPGSTYEQYF. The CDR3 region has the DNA TGTGCCTGGAGTGTAGGGCCAGGGAGTACGTACGAGCAGTACTTC.

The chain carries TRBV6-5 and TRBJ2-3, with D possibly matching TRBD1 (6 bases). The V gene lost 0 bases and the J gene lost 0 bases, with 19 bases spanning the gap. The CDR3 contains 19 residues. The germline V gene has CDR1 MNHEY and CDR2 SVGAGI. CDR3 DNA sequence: TGTGCCAGCAGTTACTCGATGGTCTCTGCAGGGGTGAGCACAGATACGCAGTATTTT. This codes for CASSYSMVSAGVSTDTQYF.

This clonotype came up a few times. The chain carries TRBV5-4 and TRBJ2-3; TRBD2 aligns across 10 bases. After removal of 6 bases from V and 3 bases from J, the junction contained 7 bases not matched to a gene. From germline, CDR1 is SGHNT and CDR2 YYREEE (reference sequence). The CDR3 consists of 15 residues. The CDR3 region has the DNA TGTGCCAGCACCCCGTTAGCGGGAGGTACAGATACGCAGTATTTT. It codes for CASTPLAGGTDTQYF.

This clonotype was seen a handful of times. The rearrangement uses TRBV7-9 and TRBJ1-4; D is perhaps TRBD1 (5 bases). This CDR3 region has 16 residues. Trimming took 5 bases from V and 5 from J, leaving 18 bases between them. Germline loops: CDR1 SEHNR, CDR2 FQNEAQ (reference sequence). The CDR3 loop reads CASSRTTGTENEKLFF. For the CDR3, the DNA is TGTGCCAGCAGCCGAACGACCGGGACGGAAAATGAAAAACTGTTTTTT.

CDR3 DNA: TGTGCCAGCAGCATAGCGGCAGAGACCCAGTACTTC. It translates to CASSIAAETQYF. V gene TRBV12-3 or TRBV12-4 combines with J gene TRBJ2-5; D might be TRBD2 (6 bases). Trimming stripped 6 bases from V and 4 bases from J, with 9 bases between. The CDR3 runs to 12 residues.

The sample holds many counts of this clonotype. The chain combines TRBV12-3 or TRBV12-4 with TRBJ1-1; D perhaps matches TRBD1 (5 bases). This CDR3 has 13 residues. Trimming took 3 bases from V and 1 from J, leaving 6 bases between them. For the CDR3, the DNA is TGTGCCAGCAGTTTTACAGGGAACACTGAAGCTTTCTTT. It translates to CASSFTGNTEAFF.

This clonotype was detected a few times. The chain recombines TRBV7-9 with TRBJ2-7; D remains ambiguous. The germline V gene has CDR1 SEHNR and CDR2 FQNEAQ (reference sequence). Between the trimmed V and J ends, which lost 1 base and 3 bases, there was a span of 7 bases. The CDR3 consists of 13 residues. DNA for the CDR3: TGTGCCAGCAGCTTAGAGAAGGTCTACGAGCAGTACTTC. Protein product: CASSLEKVYEQYF.

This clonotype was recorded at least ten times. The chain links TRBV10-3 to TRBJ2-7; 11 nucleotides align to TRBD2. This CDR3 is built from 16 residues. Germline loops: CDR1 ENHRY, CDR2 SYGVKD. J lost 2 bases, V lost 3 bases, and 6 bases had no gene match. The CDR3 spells CAISDQRLAGTYEQYF. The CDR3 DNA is TGTGCCATCAGTGACCAAAGACTAGCGGGGACCTACGAGCAGTACTTC.

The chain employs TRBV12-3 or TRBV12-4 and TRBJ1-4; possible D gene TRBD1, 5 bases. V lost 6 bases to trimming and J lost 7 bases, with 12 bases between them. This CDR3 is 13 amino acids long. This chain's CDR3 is CASRWRGGEKLFF. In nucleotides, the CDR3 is TGTGCCAGCAGGTGGCGGGGGGGTGAAAAACTGTTTTTT.

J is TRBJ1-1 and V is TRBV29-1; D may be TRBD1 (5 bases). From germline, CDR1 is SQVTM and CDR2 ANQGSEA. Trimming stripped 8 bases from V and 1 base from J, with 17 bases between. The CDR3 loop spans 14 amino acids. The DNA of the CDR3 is TGCAGCTTTAAAACCGGGACGGGGAACACTGAAGCTTTCTTT. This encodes CSFKTGTGNTEAFF.

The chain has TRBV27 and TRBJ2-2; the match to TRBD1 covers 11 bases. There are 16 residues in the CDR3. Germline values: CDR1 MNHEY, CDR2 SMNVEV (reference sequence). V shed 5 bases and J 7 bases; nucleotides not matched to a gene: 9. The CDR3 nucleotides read TGTGCCAGCAGTCTTGCGGACAGGGGGCTTAACGGGGAGCTGTTTTTT. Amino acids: CASSLADRGLNGELFF.

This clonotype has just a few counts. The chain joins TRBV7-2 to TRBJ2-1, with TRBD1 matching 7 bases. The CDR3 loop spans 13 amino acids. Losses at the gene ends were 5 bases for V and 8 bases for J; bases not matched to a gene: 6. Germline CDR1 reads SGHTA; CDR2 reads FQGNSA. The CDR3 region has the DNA TGTGCCAGCAGCCGTAAAACAGGGGATGAGCAGTTCTTC. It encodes CASSRKTGDEQFF.

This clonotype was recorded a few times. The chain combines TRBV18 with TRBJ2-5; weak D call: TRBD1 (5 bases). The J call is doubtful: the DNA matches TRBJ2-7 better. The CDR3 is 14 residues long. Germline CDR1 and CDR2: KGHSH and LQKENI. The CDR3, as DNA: TGTGCCAGCTCACCATATCCCAGGGACTACGAGCAGTACTTC. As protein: CASSPYPRDYEQYF.

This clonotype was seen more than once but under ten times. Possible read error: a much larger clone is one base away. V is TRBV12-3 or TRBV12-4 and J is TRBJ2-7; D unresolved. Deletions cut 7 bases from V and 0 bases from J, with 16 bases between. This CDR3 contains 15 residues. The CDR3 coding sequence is TGTGCCAGCAACGGAGACCGAAGGAGCTCCTACGAGCAGTACTTC. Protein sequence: CASNGDRRSSYEQYF.